The clone carrying this T cell receptor (beta chain) showed up many times. No antigen is known for it. The repertoire was sequenced with immunoSEQ multiplex PCR; TCRdb's copy has only in-frame clones and lacks some. In the table there are around 86,000 clones, approximately 77% of which are singletons. Germline CDR1 and CDR2: SNHLY and FYNNEI. The CDR3 is 14 residues long. V lost 8 bases to trimming and J lost 7 bases, with 15 bases between them. The data derive from a study of Ad26.COV2.S vaccination and SARS-CoV-2 variants. Study outcomes and limitations: Analytic work on TCR breadth and depth might have understated the full extent of total T cell responses. Post-vaccination breadth of spike-specific CD8+ and CD4+ T cell responses was reportedly substantial.

The receptor was isolated from a human donor who had recovered from COVID-19. Specimen: peripheral blood, collected after recovery from COVID-19. This rearrangement joins TRBV2 to TRBJ1-6; possibly TRBD1 for D (5 bases). The CDR3, as DNA: TGTGCCAGCGGGGCTACAAGTTCAAATTCACCCCTCCACTTT. Translated, it gives CASGATSSNSPLHF. Full variable domain (rest looked up from reference TRBV2 and TRBJ1-6): EPEVTQTPSHQVTQMGQEVILRCVPISNHLYFYWYRQILGQKVEFLVSFYNNEISEKSEIFDDQFSVERPDGSNFTLKIRSTKLEDSAMYFCASGATSSNSPLHFGNGTRLTVT.